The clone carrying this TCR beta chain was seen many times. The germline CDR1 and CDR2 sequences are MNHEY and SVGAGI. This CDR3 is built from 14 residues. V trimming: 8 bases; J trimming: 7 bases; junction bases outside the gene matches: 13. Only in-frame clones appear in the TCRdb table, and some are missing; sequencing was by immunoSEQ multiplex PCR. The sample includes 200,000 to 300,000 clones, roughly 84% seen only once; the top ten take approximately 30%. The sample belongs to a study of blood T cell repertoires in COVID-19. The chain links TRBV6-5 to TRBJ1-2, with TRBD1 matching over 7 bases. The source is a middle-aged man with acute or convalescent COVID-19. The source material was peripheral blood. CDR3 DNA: TGTGCCAGCGCGAGGGGGCGAGGTTTAGGTGGCTACACCTTC. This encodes CASARGRGLGGYTF.